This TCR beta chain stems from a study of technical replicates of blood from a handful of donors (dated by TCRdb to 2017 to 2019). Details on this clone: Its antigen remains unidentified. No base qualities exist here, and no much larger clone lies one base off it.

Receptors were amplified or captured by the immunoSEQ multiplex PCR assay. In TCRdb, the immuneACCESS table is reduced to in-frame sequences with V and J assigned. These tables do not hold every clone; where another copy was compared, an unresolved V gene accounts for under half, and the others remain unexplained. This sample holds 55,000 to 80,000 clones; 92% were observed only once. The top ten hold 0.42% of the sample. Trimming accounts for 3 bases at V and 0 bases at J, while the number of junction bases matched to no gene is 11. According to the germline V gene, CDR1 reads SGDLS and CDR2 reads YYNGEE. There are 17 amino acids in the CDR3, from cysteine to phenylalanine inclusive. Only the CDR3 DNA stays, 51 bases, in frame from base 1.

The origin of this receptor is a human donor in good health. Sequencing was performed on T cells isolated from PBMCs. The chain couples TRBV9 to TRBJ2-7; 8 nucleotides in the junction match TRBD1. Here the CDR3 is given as CASSAGDPGGASYEQYF. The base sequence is TGTGCCAGCAGCGCGGGAGATCCAGGGGGCGCCTCCTACGAGCAGTACTTC. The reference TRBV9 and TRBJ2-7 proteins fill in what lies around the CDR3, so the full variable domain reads DSGVTQTPKHLITATGQRVTLRCSPRSGDLSVYWYQQSLDQGLQFLIQYYNGEERAKGNILERFSAQQFPDLHSELNLSSLELGDSALYFCASSAGDPGGASYEQYFGPGTRLTVT.